A single sample is the source of the 8 T cell receptor beta chains below, sequenced in a study of OX40 agonist ivuxolimab in advanced cancers. Sequencing was performed with immunoSEQ multiplex PCR; in TCRdb, only in-frame clones are kept and a portion is missing. This table holds approximately 43,000 clones, more than 80% found once. Sequences were derived from CD4+ or CD8+ T cells sorted from blood, sampled in a trial of the OX40 agonist ivuxolimab. These TCRs come from an adult with an advanced solid tumor such as melanoma, head and neck, liver or kidney cancer.

V and J are TRBV7-2 and TRBJ1-2; D is undetermined. The length of the CDR3 is 13 residues. CDR1 and CDR2 (germline): SGHTA, FQGNSA. The germline V and J ends were trimmed by 3 bases and 8 bases, with 13 bases remaining between them. The CDR3 protein is CASSFGGRLGYTF. CDR3 in DNA: TGTGCCAGCAGCTTCGGCGGTCGCTTGGGCTACACCTTC.

The V gene is TRBV10-3, the J gene TRBJ2-2; D is tentatively TRBD1 or TRBD2 (7 bases each). Trimming took 4 bases from V and 5 from J, leaving 14 bases between them. This CDR3 is built from 15 residues. Germline V gene sequence: CDR1 ENHRY, CDR2 SYGVKD. CDR3 sequence (DNA): TGTGCCATCAGTGGGCGACAGGGAGGGACCGGGGAGCTGTTTTTT. Protein: CAISGRQGGTGELFF.

CDR3 DNA: TGCAGTGCTAGAGATGATGCGGGGTCCCATTTT. Amino acids: CSARDDAGSHF. The chain recombines TRBV20-1 with TRBJ1-5; D gene uncertain. This CDR3 contains 11 residues. Germline V gene sequence: CDR1 DFQATT, CDR2 SNEGSKA (reference sequence). V lost 0 bases, J lost 16 bases, and 13 bases lay in between.

The V and J genes are TRBV23-1 and TRBJ1-6, with TRBD1 matching 8 bases. TRBV23-1 is identified as an open reading frame with a role that is uncertain. Trimming cost V 3 bases and J 3 bases; bases outside gene matches: 10. This CDR3 has 18 amino acids. The CDR3 nucleotides are TGCGCCAGCAGTCACGCCCCACAGGGGGGAAGCTATAATTCACCCCTCCACTTT. Encoded protein: CASSHAPQGGSYNSPLHF.

This chain joins TRBV19 and TRBJ2-2; a weak D match, TRBD1 (5 bases). Per the germline V gene, CDR1 is LNHDA and CDR2 is SQIVND (reference sequence). The CDR3 runs to 15 residues. V was pared by 1 base and J by 5 bases, with 11 bases between. The chain's CDR3 is CASSIGAGWTGELFF. The CDR3 region has the DNA TGTGCCAGTAGTATAGGGGCAGGGTGGACCGGGGAGCTGTTTTTT. Combining the CDR3 with reference TRBV19 and TRBJ2-2 gives the whole variable domain DGGITQSPKYLFRKEGQNVTLSCEQNLNHDAMYWYRQDPGQGLRLIYYSQIVNDFQKGDIAEGYSVSREKKESFPLTVTSAQKNPTAFYLCASSIGAGWTGELFFGEGSRLTVL.

This clone showed up just a few times. The genes are TRBV2 and TRBJ1-6; 7 nucleotides line up with TRBD1. CDR1 SNHLY and CDR2 FYNNEI come from the germline V gene. CDR3 length: 15 amino acids. J was trimmed by 4 bases and V by 6 bases; bases with no gene match: 6. The CDR3 sequence: CASSEQGRYNSPLHF. Written as DNA, the CDR3 is TGTGCCAGCAGCGAACAGGGGCGGTATAATTCACCCCTCCACTTT.

This clone appeared once. The CDR3 DNA reads TGTGCCAGCAGCTTATTAACAGGTCTCACTGAAGCTTTCTTT. Its protein product is CASSLLTGLTEAFF. The V gene is TRBV7-2, the J gene TRBJ1-1, with a weak D call TRBD1 (5 bases). The CDR3 has 14 residues. CDR1 is SGHTA, CDR2 FQGNSA, per germline. The ends were cut back, 2 bases at V and 4 bases at J, with 11 bases in the middle.

The chain combines TRBV6-4 with TRBJ1-4, with 8 nucleotides matching TRBD1. V gave up 1 base and J gave up 6 bases; unmatched junction bases: 4. Germline V gene lookup returns CDR1 MRHNA and CDR2 SNTAGT. The CDR3 is 15 residues long. CDR3 in DNA: TGTGCCAGCAGTGACTACAGGGGGGCTGATGAAAAACTGTTTTTT. It translates to CASSDYRGADEKLFF.